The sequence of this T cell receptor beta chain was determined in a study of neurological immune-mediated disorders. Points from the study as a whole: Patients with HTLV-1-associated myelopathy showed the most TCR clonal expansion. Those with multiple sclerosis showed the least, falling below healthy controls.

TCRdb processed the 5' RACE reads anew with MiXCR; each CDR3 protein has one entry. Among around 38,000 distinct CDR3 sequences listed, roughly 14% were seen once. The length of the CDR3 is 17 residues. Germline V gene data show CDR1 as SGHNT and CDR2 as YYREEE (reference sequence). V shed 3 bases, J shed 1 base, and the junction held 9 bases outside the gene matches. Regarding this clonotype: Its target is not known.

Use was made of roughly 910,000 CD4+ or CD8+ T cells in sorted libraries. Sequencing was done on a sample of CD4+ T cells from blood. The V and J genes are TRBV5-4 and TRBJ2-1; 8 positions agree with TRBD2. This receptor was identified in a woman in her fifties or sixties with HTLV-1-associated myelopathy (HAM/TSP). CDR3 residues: CASSSAERGLSYNEQFF. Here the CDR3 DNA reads TGTGCCAGCAGCTCCGCGGAGCGGGGGTTGTCCTACAATGAGCAGTTCTTC.